These 21 T cell receptor delta chains came from one sample sequenced in a study of gamma-delta chains in newborns, infants, children. TCRdb reapplied CATT to the reads. The top ten hold 9.5% to 12% of the sample, which has about 3,000 delta-chain clones, about 10% seen once. Input material: blood. These receptors were collected from a child who was a newborn, infant or young child, either healthy, febrile or measles-vaccinated (not recorded which).

As to this clone: One base away lies a much larger clone, so this may be a sequencing read error. The same CDR3 can be traced to other DNA sequences in this sample. The V gene is TRDV2, the J gene TRDJ1; 9 bases are shared with TRDD3. CDR1 and CDR2 (germline): GEAIGNYY, EKD. V shed 7 bases and J 4 bases; nucleotides not matched to a gene: 12. The CDR3 totals 15 residues. CDR3 coding DNA: TGTGCCTGCGACTTTCTACTGGGGGACTGCGATAAACTCATCTTT. Translating it yields CACDFLLGDCDKLIF.

Of note for this clone: It may be a read error: a sequence one base away is much more abundant. The sample has other DNA sequences that encode this CDR3 too. The genes are TRDV2 and TRDJ2, with 12 bases fitting TRDD3. This CDR3 has 17 residues. CDR1 is GEAIGNYY and CDR2 is EKD in the germline V gene. CDR3: CACDTVGLGDTTAQLFF. CDR3 in DNA: TGTGCCTGCGACACCGTAGGACTGGGGGATACGACAGCACAACTCTTCTTT.

The V gene call reads TRDV2; no J gene was called; TRDD3, the table's D call, lacks a check against the DNA. This CDR3 is built from 18 residues. Per the germline V gene, CDR1 is GEAIGNYY and CDR2 is EKD. The CDR3: CACDEDGENSWDTRHMFF. The DNA of the CDR3 is TGTGCCTGTGACGAGGACGGGGAGAACTCCTGGGACACCCGACACATGTTTTTC.

On this clone itself: This may come from a read error, since a much larger clone is one base off. This rearrangement joins TRDV2 to TRDJ3; 7 positions agree with TRDD3. TCRdb supplies no J gene; here it was assigned by aligning the nucleotide sequence to germline. Germline-derived CDR1 and CDR2 are GEAIGNYY and EKD. With V trimmed by 0 bases and J by 2 bases, 12 bases remained unmatched. The CDR3 length is 20 residues. The CDR3 nucleotides are TGTGCCTGTGACACCGGTTGGGGGAGACGCTACCCCTGGGACACCCGACAGATGTTTTTC. Its translation is CACDTGWGRRYPWDTRQMFF.

This clone was counted a few times. Germline is not matched at one junction end, which may reflect a read error. The chain is built from TRDV2 and TRDJ3; 7 bases fit TRDD3. Germline CDR1 reads GEAIGNYY; CDR2 reads EKD. CDR3 length: 18 residues. This CDR3 reads CACDTGYAPNWDARQMFF. The CDR3 coding sequence is TGTGCCTGTGACACCGGATACGCCCCAAACTGGGACGCCCGACAGATGTTTTTC.

The sample holds a few counts of this clone. The protein held in TCRdb is that of a much larger clone and does not match this DNA's translation at residue 5, likely because of a read error; the protein shown is translated from the DNA. V is TRDV2 and J is TRDJ3; D ambiguous. Between the trimmed V and J ends, which lost 3 bases and 0 bases, there was a span of 8 bases. Per the germline V gene, CDR1 is GEAIGNYY and CDR2 is EKD. The CDR3 consists of 16 residues. In DNA, the CDR3 is TGTGCCTGTGACGCCATAAGCTCCTGGGACACCCGACAGATGTTTTTC. As protein: CACDAISSWDTRQMFF.

This clone is medium-sized (0.01 to 0.1%) by share. Other nucleotide sequences from this sample produce the same CDR3. This chain uses TRDV2 with TRDJ3; 9 nucleotides match TRDD3. In germline, CDR1 is GEAIGNYY, CDR2 EKD. This CDR3 has 15 residues. The trim removed 3 bases at V and 5 bases at J, leaving 1 base unmatched. CDR3 loop: CACDWGIRDTRQMFF. The CDR3 DNA reads as TGTGCCTGTGACTGGGGGATAAGGGACACCCGACAGATGTTTTTC.

The genes are TRDV2 and TRDJ1, with D unresolved. The J gene was not available in TCRdb and was assigned here by matching the DNA to germline segments. The V gene's germline CDR1 is GEAIGNYY and CDR2 EKD. The CDR3 has 16 amino acids. The V gene lost 1 base and the J gene lost 0 bases, with 14 bases spanning the gap. CDR3 sequence reads: CACDTVGLKYTDKLIF. CDR3 coding DNA: TGTGCCTGTGACACGGTCGGGCTTAAGTACACCGATAAACTCATCTTT.

A word on this clone: A far larger clone is off by one base, so a read error is likely. At the DNA level, this CDR3 is encoded by other sequences in the same sample as well. The V and J genes are TRDV2 and TRDJ2; 7 positions agree with TRDD3. The CDR3 consists of 15 residues. In germline, CDR1 is GEAIGNYY, CDR2 EKD. The CDR3 nucleotides read TGTGCCTGCGACACCGGGGGATTCCCGGCAGCACAACTCTTCTTT. Translation: CACDTGGFPAAQLFF.

Relative to its sample, this clone is medium-sized. At the DNA level, this CDR3 is encoded by other sequences in the same sample as well. The genes are TRDV2 and TRDJ1, with a weak D call TRDD3 (5 bases). Germline V CDR1 and CDR2: GEAIGNYY, EKD. The CDR3 runs to 13 residues. V gave up 0 bases and J gave up 2 bases, with 6 bases separating them. CDR3 sequence: CACDTGGTDKLIF. The DNA of the CDR3 is TGTGCCTGTGACACCGGGGGGACCGATAAACTCATCTTT.

Sample share makes this clone large. Additional DNA sequences in this sample encode the identical CDR3. The chain links TRDV2 to TRDJ2, with 9 bases lining up with TRDD3. This CDR3 region has 16 residues. CDR1 is GEAIGNYY and CDR2 is EKD in the germline V gene. The V gene end was trimmed by 0 bases and the J gene end by 0 bases; junction bases not matched to a gene: 1. The CDR3 is CACDTVGDTLTAQLFF. CDR3 nucleotide sequence: TGTGCCTGTGACACCGTGGGGGATACTTTGACAGCACAACTCTTCTTT.

This clone is deemed medium-sized. V usage is TRDV2 and J usage is TRDJ3; 7 bases agree with TRDD3. From germline, CDR1 is GEAIGNYY and CDR2 EKD. The V and J ends lost 3 bases and 2 bases, in that order; junction bases with no gene match: 6. This CDR3 is built from 17 residues. CDR3 in DNA: TGTGCCTGTGACGTCCCTGGGGGCACCTGGGACACCCGACAGATGTTTTTC. Translating gives CACDVPGGTWDTRQMFF.

In the case of this clone: A read error may be the cause here, since a much bigger clone is one base away. This rearrangement joins TRDV2 to TRDJ1; D unclear. The J gene is absent in TCRdb and was assigned here via DNA matching to germline. This CDR3 is 11 amino acids long. The germline gives CDR1 GEAIGNYY, CDR2 EKD. Here the CDR3 DNA reads TGTGCATGTGACACCGAGGATAAACTCATCTTT. Protein sequence: CACDTEDKLIF.

Concerning this clone: A read error may be the cause here, since a much bigger clone is one base away. This chain uses TRDV2 with TRDJ3; 11 bases line up with TRDD3. V shed 2 bases, J shed 2 bases, and the junction held 4 bases outside the gene matches. The CDR3 spans 18 residues. CDR1 GEAIGNYY and CDR2 EKD come from the germline V gene. CDR3 protein: CACDRILGDTWDTRQMFF. CDR3 in DNA: TGTGCCTGTGACAGAATACTGGGGGATACCTGGGACACCCGACAGATGTTTTTC.

This sequence joins TRDV1 and TRDJ3; 10 positions match TRDD3. The CDR3 sequence is 21 residues long. Trimming took 2 bases from V and 1 from J; bases not matched to a gene: 11. Germline-derived CDR1 and CDR2 are TSWWSYY and QGS. CDR3 sequence: CALGEKRGDTPFSWDTRQMFF. The CDR3 coding sequence is TGTGCTCTTGGGGAAAAGAGGGGGGATACGCCCTTTTCCTGGGACACCCGACAGATGTTTTTC.

This clone appeared a few times. A much more abundant neighbour one base away suggests this may be a read error. CDR3 residues: CACDTPTGGYSWDTRQMFF. The CDR3 region has the DNA TGTGCCTGTGACACCCCGACTGGGGGATACTCCTGGGACACCCGACAGATGTTTTTC. The gene calls are TRDV2 and TRDJ3; 11 bases match TRDD3. This CDR3 region has 19 residues. Germline CDR1 GEAIGNYY, CDR2 EKD. Unmatched junction bases numbered 3, after V lost 0 bases and J lost 0 bases.

As for this clone: One end of the junction does not line up with germline, which may come from a read error. The rearrangement links TRDV2 to TRDJ3; TRDD3 aligns across 13 bases. Germline V lookup: CDR1 GEAIGNYY, CDR2 EKD. This CDR3 spans 18 amino acids. CDR3 bases: TGTGCCCGTGACACTGGGGGATACGAATCTTGGGACACCCGACAGATGTTTTTC. It specifies CARDTGGYESWDTRQMFF.

The CDR3 DNA is TGTGCCTCTGACGGGGAGACCTCCTGGGACACCCTACACATGTTTTTC. It translates to CASDGETSWDTLHMFF. The J gene went uncalled, whereas the V gene is TRDV2; the D call in the table, TRDD3, was not verified against the DNA. The CDR3 consists of 16 residues. In germline, CDR1 is GEAIGNYY, CDR2 EKD.

Here the CDR3 DNA reads TGTGCCTGTGACACCCTGCCGGGACTGGGGGATACGTTGACAGCACAACTCTTCTTT. Translated: CACDTLPGLGDTLTAQLFF. This rearrangement joins TRDV2 to TRDJ2, with 13 bases aligning to TRDD3. The germline V gene has CDR1 GEAIGNYY and CDR2 EKD. The V segment lost 0 bases and the J segment 2 bases; nucleotides outside the gene matches: 8. The CDR3 is 19 residues long.

This clone is judged medium-sized. The J gene is TRDJ3, the V gene TRDV2; 13 bases map to TRDD3. CDR1 is GEAIGNYY, CDR2 EKD, per germline. There are 17 residues in the CDR3. The ends lost 8 bases at V and 5 bases at J; junction bases unmatched: 8. CDR3 bases: TGTGCCTCTGTACTGGGGGATACGCTCCGGGACACCCGACAGATGTTTTTC. Residues: CASVLGDTLRDTRQMFF.

Within the sample, this clone is medium-sized (0.01 to 0.1%). The CDR3 sequence is CACDTIRGYWDTRQMFF. The CDR3 DNA sequence: TGTGCCTGTGACACCATAAGGGGATACTGGGACACCCGACAGATGTTTTTC. The chain joins TRDV2 to TRDJ3; 7 positions agree with TRDD3. V was clipped by 0 bases and J by 3 bases; unmatched bases: 4. The CDR3 loop spans 17 amino acids. Germline CDR1 GEAIGNYY, CDR2 EKD.